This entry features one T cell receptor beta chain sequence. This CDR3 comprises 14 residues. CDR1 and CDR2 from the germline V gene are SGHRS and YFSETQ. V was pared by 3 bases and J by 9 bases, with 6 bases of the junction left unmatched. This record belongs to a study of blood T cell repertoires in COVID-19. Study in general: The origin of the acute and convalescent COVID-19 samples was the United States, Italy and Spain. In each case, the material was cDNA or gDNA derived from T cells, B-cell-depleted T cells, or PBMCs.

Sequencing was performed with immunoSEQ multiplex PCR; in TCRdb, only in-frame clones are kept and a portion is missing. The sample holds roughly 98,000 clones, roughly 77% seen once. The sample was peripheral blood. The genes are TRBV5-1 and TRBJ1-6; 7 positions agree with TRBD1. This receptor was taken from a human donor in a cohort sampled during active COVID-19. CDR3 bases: TGCGCCAGCAGCTCCCGACAGGGAAGTTCACCCCTCCACTTT. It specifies CASSSRQGSSPLHF.